The rows below give T cell receptor beta chains drawn from one sample of a study of long-term antiretroviral therapy in people with HIV. The table came from immunoSEQ multiplex PCR; TCRdb's copy has only in-frame clones and leaves some out. The sample consists of about 33,000 clones, 65% to 80% of them appearing once. The sequencing here drew on unsorted PBMCs, taken 2 years after starting antiretroviral therapy. All receptors come from a woman aged 50 to 65 with HIV. CDR3s include the opening cysteine and the closing phenylalanine or tryptophan. Each record gives: D gene, J gene, clone size, V gene, CDR3 protein, CDR3 DNA. D genes are given only for firm matches. Size values are once, few and many counts, or a class for expanded clones, and some rows have none.

d_call: .
j_call: TRBJ2-7
clone_size: .
v_call: TRBV6-1
cdr3_aa: CASSEGSGRNYEQYF
cdr3_nt: TGTGCCAGCAGTGAAGGGTCAGGACGCAACTACGAGCAGTACTTC

d_call: .
j_call: TRBJ1-1
clone_size: .
v_call: TRBV19
cdr3_aa: CASSIAEGNTEAFF
cdr3_nt: TGTGCCAGTAGTATAGCGGAGGGTAACACTGAAGCTTTCTTT

d_call: .
j_call: TRBJ2-5
clone_size: once
v_call: TRBV9
cdr3_aa: CASSVVAQDTQYF
cdr3_nt: TGTGCCAGCAGCGTAGTGGCTCAGGACACCCAGTACTTC

d_call: .
j_call: TRBJ1-1
clone_size: .
v_call: TRBV2
cdr3_aa: CASSELPAEAFF
cdr3_nt: TGTGCCAGCAGTGAATTGCCGGCTGAAGCTTTCTTT

d_call: .
j_call: TRBJ2-1
clone_size: .
v_call: TRBV5-1
cdr3_aa: CASSLGWREGGEQFF
cdr3_nt: TGCGCCAGCAGCTTGGGGTGGAGGGAAGGAGGAGAGCAGTTCTTC

d_call: TRBD2
j_call: TRBJ2-2
clone_size: .
v_call: TRBV5-1
cdr3_aa: CASSLGLAGGRNTGELFF
cdr3_nt: TGCGCCAGCAGCCTCGGACTAGCGGGGGGGCGGAACACCGGGGAGCTGTTTTTT

d_call: .
j_call: TRBJ1-3
clone_size: .
v_call: TRBV21-1
cdr3_aa: CASSKKALRLSGNTIYF
cdr3_nt: TGTGCCAGCAGCAAAAAAGCCTTACGACTCTCTGGAAACACCATATATTTT

d_call: .
j_call: TRBJ1-2
clone_size: few
v_call: TRBV2
cdr3_aa: CASSGRQEHGYTF
cdr3_nt: TGTGCCAGCAGTGGCCGACAGGAGCATGGCTACACCTTC

d_call: .
j_call: TRBJ1-1
clone_size: .
v_call: TRBV30
cdr3_aa: CARAPIRQALNTEAFF
cdr3_nt: TGTGCCCGCGCCCCAATTCGACAGGCATTGAACACTGAAGCTTTCTTT

d_call: .
j_call: TRBJ1-1
clone_size: .
v_call: TRBV9
cdr3_aa: CASSVIMSGRGGEAFF
cdr3_nt: TGTGCCAGCAGCGTAATAATGAGCGGGAGGGGGGGTGAAGCTTTCTTT

d_call: TRBD1
j_call: TRBJ2-5
clone_size: .
v_call: TRBV23-1
cdr3_aa: CASSLFQGVVGRETQYF
cdr3_nt: TGCGCCAGCAGTCTCTTTCAGGGGGTTGTGGGTCGAGAGACCCAGTACTTC

d_call: .
j_call: TRBJ1-5
clone_size: .
v_call: TRBV6-5
cdr3_aa: CASSYGRNQPQHF
cdr3_nt: TGTGCCAGCAGTTACGGGCGGAATCAGCCCCAGCATTTT

d_call: TRBD1
j_call: TRBJ1-6
clone_size: few
v_call: TRBV4-1
cdr3_aa: CASSQGVPGQYNSPLHF
cdr3_nt: TGCGCCAGCAGCCAAGGGGTACCGGGACAGTATAATTCACCCCTCCACTTT

d_call: .
j_call: TRBJ1-4
clone_size: few
v_call: TRBV28
cdr3_aa: CASSVLDGEKLFF
cdr3_nt: TGTGCCAGCAGCGTCTTAGATGGTGAAAAACTGTTTTTT

d_call: .
j_call: TRBJ2-7
clone_size: .
v_call: TRBV28
cdr3_aa: CASSPGYSYEQYF
cdr3_nt: TGTGCCAGCAGTCCGGGATATTCCTACGAGCAGTACTTC

d_call: .
j_call: TRBJ1-1
clone_size: .
v_call: TRBV14
cdr3_aa: CASSQEMAEAFF
cdr3_nt: TGTGCCAGCAGCCAAGAAATGGCTGAAGCTTTCTTT

d_call: .
j_call: TRBJ2-1
clone_size: .
v_call: TRBV6-4
cdr3_aa: CASSDTSGTAYNEQFF
cdr3_nt: TGTGCCAGCAGTGACACATCCGGGACCGCTTACAATGAGCAGTTCTTC

d_call: TRBD2
j_call: TRBJ2-2
clone_size: .
v_call: TRBV15
cdr3_aa: CATSSFSGGAWELFF
cdr3_nt: TGTGCCACCAGCAGTTTCAGCGGGGGGGCGTGGGAGCTGTTTTTT

d_call: .
j_call: TRBJ2-1
clone_size: .
v_call: TRBV18
cdr3_aa: CASSPATPNEQFF
cdr3_nt: TGTGCCAGCTCACCGGCTACTCCAAATGAGCAGTTCTTC

d_call: .
j_call: TRBJ2-2
clone_size: .
v_call: TRBV28
cdr3_aa: CASTEGGSEELFF
cdr3_nt: TGTGCCAGCACTGAAGGGGGTTCGGAGGAGCTGTTTTTT

d_call: TRBD1
j_call: TRBJ1-5
clone_size: .
v_call: TRBV18
cdr3_aa: CASSPTGDPNQPQHF
cdr3_nt: TGTGCCAGCTCACCGACAGGGGACCCCAATCAGCCCCAGCATTTT

d_call: TRBD1
j_call: TRBJ2-4
clone_size: .
v_call: TRBV5-6
cdr3_aa: CASSFGQGGNIQYF
cdr3_nt: TGTGCCAGCAGCTTCGGACAGGGGGGAAACATTCAGTACTTC

d_call: .
j_call: TRBJ2-1
clone_size: .
v_call: TRBV12-5
cdr3_aa: CASGPGRYNNEQFF
cdr3_nt: TGTGCTAGTGGACCGGGACGGTATAACAATGAGCAGTTCTTC

d_call: TRBD2
j_call: TRBJ2-1
clone_size: few
v_call: TRBV29-1
cdr3_aa: CSVGQLAGTPSSYNEQFF
cdr3_nt: TGCAGCGTTGGGCAACTAGCGGGGACTCCTAGCTCCTACAATGAGCAGTTCTTC

d_call: .
j_call: TRBJ1-6
clone_size: .
v_call: TRBV11-2
cdr3_aa: CASSSGAYNSPLHF
cdr3_nt: TGTGCCAGCAGCTCGGGTGCCTATAATTCACCCCTCCACTTT

d_call: .
j_call: TRBJ1-4
clone_size: .
v_call: TRBV9
cdr3_aa: CASSVGRYKGSEKLFF
cdr3_nt: TGTGCCAGCAGCGTAGGGAGGTATAAGGGTTCTGAAAAACTGTTTTTT

d_call: .
j_call: TRBJ1-3
clone_size: few
v_call: TRBV7-6
cdr3_aa: CASSLESGGGNTIYF
cdr3_nt: TGTGCCAGCAGCTTAGAGTCCGGGGGCGGAAACACCATATATTTT

d_call: TRBD1
j_call: TRBJ1-2
clone_size: once
v_call: TRBV7-3
cdr3_aa: CASSLTQGRFYYGYTF
cdr3_nt: TGTGCCAGCAGCTTAACACAGGGGCGGTTTTACTATGGCTACACCTTC

d_call: .
j_call: TRBJ2-3
clone_size: .
v_call: TRBV6-1
cdr3_aa: CASRFAYSTDTQYF
cdr3_nt: TGTGCCAGCAGATTCGCTTATAGCACAGATACGCAGTATTTT

d_call: .
j_call: TRBJ1-4
clone_size: .
v_call: TRBV5-1
cdr3_aa: CASSLSSPGEKLFF
cdr3_nt: TGCGCCAGCAGCTTGTCCTCCCCTGGGGAAAAACTGTTTTTT

d_call: .
j_call: TRBJ1-1
clone_size: .
v_call: TRBV7-9
cdr3_aa: CASSLGALPNTEAFF
cdr3_nt: TGTGCCAGCAGCTTAGGGGCCCTCCCGAACACTGAAGCTTTCTTT

d_call: .
j_call: TRBJ1-3
clone_size: .
v_call: TRBV23-1
cdr3_aa: CASSQSCKRGNTIYF
cdr3_nt: TGCGCCAGCAGTCAATCGTGCAAAAGAGGAAACACCATATATTTT

d_call: .
j_call: TRBJ2-7
clone_size: .
v_call: TRBV7-2
cdr3_aa: CASSGRYEQYF
cdr3_nt: TGTGCCAGCAGCGGGAGGTACGAGCAGTACTTC

d_call: TRBD1
j_call: TRBJ2-1
clone_size: .
v_call: TRBV6-5
cdr3_aa: CASSLTGGNEQFF
cdr3_nt: TGTGCCAGCAGTTTGACAGGGGGCAATGAGCAGTTCTTC

d_call: TRBD2
j_call: TRBJ2-5
clone_size: .
v_call: TRBV6-1
cdr3_aa: CASSVAIAGGEETQYF
cdr3_nt: TGTGCCAGCAGTGTAGCTATAGCGGGGGGGGAAGAGACCCAGTACTTC

d_call: .
j_call: TRBJ2-2
clone_size: once
v_call: TRBV9
cdr3_aa: CASSVGGLSAPRELFF
cdr3_nt: TGTGCCAGCAGCGTCGGTGGTTTAAGCGCCCCCCGGGAGCTGTTTTTT

d_call: .
j_call: TRBJ2-3
clone_size: .
v_call: TRBV2
cdr3_aa: CASSATTASTDTQYF
cdr3_nt: TGTGCCAGCAGCGCAACAACCGCTAGCACAGATACGCAGTATTTT

d_call: .
j_call: TRBJ1-1
clone_size: .
v_call: TRBV5-6
cdr3_aa: CASSSGGRLEAFF
cdr3_nt: TGTGCCAGCAGCTCAGGCGGACGGCTCGAAGCTTTCTTT

d_call: TRBD1
j_call: TRBJ1-2
clone_size: .
v_call: TRBV5-4
cdr3_aa: CASSLRTGVYGYTF
cdr3_nt: TGTGCCAGCAGCTTAAGGACAGGGGTCTATGGCTACACCTTC

d_call: TRBD1
j_call: TRBJ1-2
clone_size: .
v_call: TRBV11-2
cdr3_aa: CASSFDRGLRVF
cdr3_nt: TGTGCCAGCAGCTTCGACAGGGGTCTTCGGGTCTTC

d_call: TRBD2
j_call: TRBJ2-1
clone_size: .
v_call: TRBV7-9
cdr3_aa: CASSTGLAGRRIYEQFF
cdr3_nt: TGTGCCAGCAGCACGGGACTAGCGGGGAGACGTATATATGAGCAGTTCTTC

d_call: .
j_call: TRBJ2-1
clone_size: .
v_call: TRBV9
cdr3_aa: CASSVAPGIGYNEQFF
cdr3_nt: TGTGCCAGCAGCGTAGCCCCGGGAATAGGCTACAATGAGCAGTTCTTC

d_call: .
j_call: TRBJ1-5
clone_size: .
v_call: TRBV7-3
cdr3_aa: CASSLRTGLGQPQHF
cdr3_nt: TGTGCCAGCAGCTTGAGAACAGGCTTGGGGCAGCCCCAGCATTTT

d_call: .
j_call: TRBJ1-2
clone_size: .
v_call: TRBV5-1
cdr3_aa: CARGGGWNYGYTF
cdr3_nt: TGCGCCAGGGGGGGAGGGTGGAACTATGGCTACACCTTC

d_call: .
j_call: TRBJ2-3
clone_size: .
v_call: TRBV18
cdr3_aa: CASSPSRGGQGDTQYF
cdr3_nt: TGTGCCAGCTCACCAAGTCGCGGGGGCCAAGGAGATACGCAGTATTTT

d_call: TRBD1
j_call: TRBJ2-4
clone_size: once
v_call: TRBV4-2
cdr3_aa: CASARQGQDKNIQYF
cdr3_nt: TGTGCCAGCGCTCGACAGGGGCAAGACAAAAACATTCAGTACTTC

d_call: .
j_call: TRBJ1-5
clone_size: .
v_call: TRBV5-1
cdr3_aa: CASSSGVSNQPQHF
cdr3_nt: TGCGCCAGCAGCTCAGGGGTTAGCAATCAGCCCCAGCATTTT

d_call: .
j_call: TRBJ1-6
clone_size: .
v_call: TRBV28
cdr3_aa: CAIQRGGGAPLTPLHF
cdr3_nt: TGTGCCATACAACGTGGCGGCGGAGCCCCACTGACACCCCTCCACTTT

d_call: TRBD2
j_call: TRBJ2-1
clone_size: .
v_call: TRBV28
cdr3_aa: CASSPYGLAATHNEQFF
cdr3_nt: TGTGCCAGCAGTCCCTACGGACTAGCGGCAACGCACAATGAGCAGTTCTTC

d_call: TRBD1
j_call: TRBJ1-2
clone_size: once
v_call: TRBV4-1
cdr3_aa: CASSQDQGGWYGYTF
cdr3_nt: TGCGCCAGCAGCCAAGACCAGGGGGGATGGTATGGCTACACCTTC

d_call: TRBD1
j_call: TRBJ1-1
clone_size: .
v_call: TRBV2
cdr3_aa: CASSLGQGNTEAFF
cdr3_nt: TGTGCCAGCAGTCTTGGACAGGGGAACACTGAAGCTTTCTTT

d_call: TRBD1
j_call: TRBJ1-2
clone_size: .
v_call: TRBV18
cdr3_aa: CASSLGQGAVYGYTF
cdr3_nt: TGTGCCAGCTCACTAGGACAGGGGGCGGTCTATGGCTACACCTTC